The 30 T cell receptor beta chains below all came from one sample that was sequenced in a study of human T cells and chemical hapten exposure. The time point denotes: patch test 2, 6 weeks after DPC sensitization. Treatment: therapeutic diphenylcyclopropenone sensitization with weekly scalp DPC. A single record per CDR3 protein comes from TCRdb applying MiXCR to the RACE reads. The table includes over 85,000 distinct CDR3 sequences, about 9.3% detected once. This specimen consisted of whole blood, obtained in connection with sensitization to the hapten diphenylcyclopropenone (DPC). The receptors originated from a woman in her thirties or forties with alopecia areata. Some clones in this sample may be carry-over from other donors' samples.

This clonotype has only a few counts. The rearrangement uses TRBV6-6 and TRBJ1-3; D is ambiguous. Per germline, CDR1 MNHNY and CDR2 SVGAGI (reference sequence). V lost 2 bases and J 1 base, leaving 9 bases between the germline ends. The CDR3 contains 15 residues. The CDR3 nucleotides are TGTGCCAGCAGTTACGGGCTCACGTCTGGAAACACCATATATTTT. Its translation: CASSYGLTSGNTIYF.

This clonotype was detected only a few times. The genes are TRBV28 and TRBJ2-1; 9 bases match TRBD2. The ends lost 8 bases at V and 8 bases at J; junction bases unmatched: 13. The CDR3 covers 15 residues. Germline V gives CDR1 MDHEN, CDR2 SYDVKM. The CDR3 here is CASQRLAGGPDEQFF. The CDR3 nucleotides are TGTGCCAGCCAACGCCTGGCGGGAGGGCCCGATGAGCAGTTCTTC. The full variable domain, with the rest looked up from reference TRBV28 and TRBJ2-1, is DVKVTQSSRYLVKRTGEKVFLECVQDMDHENMFWYRQDPGLGLRLIYFSYDVKMKEKGDIPEGYSVSREKKERFSLILESASTNQTSMYLCASQRLAGGPDEQFFGPGTRLTVL.

Ten or more counts support this clonotype. The chain recombines TRBV5-4 with TRBJ2-1; D is perhaps TRBD1 or TRBD2 (7 bases each). The CDR3 contains 16 residues. Looked up from germline, CDR1 is SGHNT and CDR2 is YYREEE (reference sequence). V was pared by 3 bases and J by 6 bases, with 19 bases between. In DNA, the CDR3 is TGTGCCAGCAGCTCCCGCAGGGGGGGGTTGGTCAATGAGCAGTTCTTC. Translating it yields CASSSRRGGLVNEQFF.

This clonotype showed up many times. The chain couples TRBV7-9 to TRBJ2-7; tentative D call: TRBD1 (5 bases). Germline CDR1 and CDR2: SEHNR and FQNEAQ (reference sequence). The CDR3 has 12 amino acids. V lost 0 bases to trimming and J lost 7 bases, with 7 bases between them. The CDR3 is CASSLATGEQYF. In DNA, the CDR3 is TGTGCCAGCAGCTTAGCCACAGGAGAGCAGTACTTC.

J is TRBJ2-1 and V is TRBV28, with 15 positions matching TRBD2. Per the germline V gene, CDR1 is MDHEN and CDR2 is SYDVKM. J lost 7 bases, V lost 6 bases, and 7 bases had no gene match. This CDR3 is 16 amino acids long. This CDR3 is CASSLPGLAGGNEQFF. DNA for the CDR3: TGTGCCAGCAGCTTACCGGGACTAGCGGGAGGAAATGAGCAGTTCTTC. Filled out from reference TRBV28 and TRBJ2-1, the complete variable domain reads DVKVTQSSRYLVKRTGEKVFLECVQDMDHENMFWYRQDPGLGLRLIYFSYDVKMKEKGDIPEGYSVSREKKERFSLILESASTNQTSMYLCASSLPGLAGGNEQFFGPGTRLTVL.

The V gene is TRBV28, the J gene TRBJ2-7; weak D call: TRBD1 (6 bases). The germline V gene has CDR1 MDHEN and CDR2 SYDVKM. Between the trimmed V and J ends, which lost 2 bases and 5 bases, there was a span of 10 bases. The CDR3 has 13 amino acids. CDR3 bases: TGTGCCAGCAGTTTAATTGGGGGCCACGAGCAGTACTTC. Residues: CASSLIGGHEQYF.

This clonotype came up many times. The chain recombines TRBV6-1 with TRBJ1-2; D is perhaps TRBD1 (5 bases). The V gene's germline CDR1 is MNHNS and CDR2 SASEGT. This CDR3 is built from 13 residues. Trimming left V 5 bases short and J 2 bases short, with 9 bases between. The CDR3, as DNA: TGTGCCAGCAGTCAACAGGAGAACTATGGCTACACCTTC. Residues: CASSQQENYGYTF.

This clonotype was detected many times. The rearrangement links TRBV11-3 to TRBJ2-3; TRBD2 agrees at 11 bases. Germline values: CDR1 SGHNT, CDR2 YENEEA. The CDR3 loop spans 14 amino acids. Trimming removed 5 bases from V and 4 bases from J; junction bases left unmatched: 2. CDR3: CASSASGRPDTQYF. In DNA form, the CDR3 reads TGTGCCAGCAGCGCTAGCGGGAGGCCAGATACGCAGTATTTT.

V gene TRBV5-1 combines with J gene TRBJ2-7, with D unresolved. Germline V CDR1 and CDR2: SGHRS, YFSETQ. Trimming removed 5 bases from V and 0 bases from J, with 12 bases in between. The CDR3 runs 14 residues. CDR3 nucleotides: TGCGCCAGCAGATCCGGGTACAGCTCCTACGAGCAGTACTTC. Its translation is CASRSGYSSYEQYF. The variable domain in full, with the rest retrieved from reference TRBV5-1 and TRBJ2-7, is KAGVTQTPRYLIKTRGQQVTLSCSPISGHRSVSWYQQTPGQGLQFLFEYFSETQRNKGNFPGRFSGRQFSNSRSEMNVSTLELGDSALYLCASRSGYSSYEQYFGPGTRLTVT.

The table lists this clonotype with many counts. The rearrangement uses TRBV12-3 or TRBV12-4 and TRBJ2-2, with unresolved D. This CDR3 region has 13 residues. The V end was cut by 1 base, the J end by 10 bases, with 10 bases between. As DNA, the CDR3 is TGTGCCAGCAGTTTAGGTCCGACTGCGGAGCTGTTTTTT. As protein: CASSLGPTAELFF.

The chain links TRBV5-1 to TRBJ1-1; no clear D gene. CDR3 length equals 14 residues. Germline-derived CDR1 and CDR2 are SGHRS and YFSETQ. Deletions cut 4 bases from V and 5 bases from J, with 15 bases between. CDR3 bases: TGCGCCAGCAGCCGGGAGGCGGTCAGGACTGAAGCTTTCTTT. This gives the protein CASSREAVRTEAFF.

This clonotype has a handful of counts. V usage is TRBV2 and J usage is TRBJ1-4; no clear D. V lost 2 bases, J lost 7 bases, and 11 bases lay in between. CDR1 and CDR2 (germline): SNHLY, FYNNEI. The CDR3 sequence is 14 residues long. DNA of the CDR3: TGTGCCAGCAGTGAACTGGGTCTGTCTGAAAAACTGTTTTTT. It encodes CASSELGLSEKLFF.

This clonotype has only a few counts. The chain couples TRBV20-1 to TRBJ2-2; 9 nucleotides align to TRBD2. V gave up 3 bases and J gave up 4 bases; unmatched junction bases: 3. The CDR3 extends over 14 amino acids. From germline, CDR1 is DFQATT and CDR2 SNEGSKA (reference sequence). The CDR3 reads CSASDSGGTGELFF. DNA for the CDR3: TGCAGTGCTAGTGATAGCGGGGGCACCGGGGAGCTGTTTTTT.

This clonotype was counted ten times or more. The J gene is TRBJ2-1, the V gene TRBV5-6; 9 bases are a match to TRBD2. The junction had 9 bases not matched to a gene; V was cut back by 2 bases and J by 3 bases. CDR1 and CDR2 from the germline V gene are SGHDT and YYEEEE. The CDR3 totals 17 residues. The CDR3 spells CASSFLGTSGLYNEQFF. The CDR3 DNA reads TGTGCCAGCAGCTTTCTGGGAACTAGCGGGCTCTACAATGAGCAGTTCTTC. Full variable domain (outside the CDR3, taken from reference TRBV5-6 and TRBJ2-1): DAGVTQSPTHLIKTRGQQVTLRCSPKSGHDTVSWYQQALGQGPQFIFQYYEEEERQRGNFPDRFSGHQFPNYSSELNVNALLLGDSALYLCASSFLGTSGLYNEQFFGPGTRLTVL.

The chain links TRBV6-5 to TRBJ2-1; 9 bases fit TRBD2. The CDR3 length is 16 residues. V shed 0 bases and J 3 bases; nucleotides not matched to a gene: 3. CDR1 is MNHEY, CDR2 SVGAGI, per germline. The CDR3 nucleotides are TGTGCCAGCAGTTACTCTAGCGGGAGTGACTACAATGAGCAGTTCTTC. Translating it yields CASSYSSGSDYNEQFF.

This clonotype has ten or more counts. The V call is TRBV3-1, the J call TRBJ1-6, with D maybe TRBD1 (6 bases). The CDR3 loop spans 14 amino acids. Germline CDR1 is LGHDT and CDR2 is YNNKEL (reference sequence). Between the trimmed V and J ends, which lost 2 bases and 9 bases, there was a span of 11 bases. CDR3 sequence (DNA): TGTGCCAGCAGCCAAATGGGGGCGGGTTCACCCCTCCACTTT. This encodes CASSQMGAGSPLHF.

This clonotype was counted at least ten times. V gene TRBV6-5 combines with J gene TRBJ1-6, with D tentatively TRBD1 (5 bases). V lost 7 bases and J 8 bases, leaving 21 bases between the germline ends. The CDR3 runs to 16 residues. Germline CDR1 reads MNHEY; CDR2 reads SVGAGI. The CDR3 nucleotides are TGTGCCAGCACTAGACTTTCCGGGACGGCTTATTCACCCCTCCACTTT. Its protein product is CASTRLSGTAYSPLHF.

This clonotype has only a few counts. The chain is built from TRBV4-3 and TRBJ1-1; D gene ambiguous. The CDR3 sequence is 18 residues long. The germline V gene encodes CDR1 LGHNA and CDR2 YSLEER. The V end was cut by 0 bases, the J end by 0 bases, with 17 bases between. CDR3 residues: CASSQDRKSGLMNTEAFF. As DNA, the CDR3 is TGCGCCAGCAGCCAAGATAGGAAATCGGGCCTCATGAACACTGAAGCTTTCTTT.

This clonotype was picked up many times. The chain uses TRBV11-2 and TRBJ2-7; possibly TRBD2 for D (5 bases). The CDR3 loop spans 13 amino acids. Between the trimmed V and J ends, which lost 3 bases and 7 bases, there was a span of 13 bases. The germline V gene encodes CDR1 SGHAT and CDR2 FQNNGV. The CDR3 protein is CASSLGFRGEQYF. CDR3 coding DNA: TGTGCCAGCAGCTTGGGCTTTAGAGGGGAGCAGTACTTC. Complete variable domain (other parts from reference TRBV11-2 and TRBJ2-7): EAGVAQSPRYKIIEKRQSVAFWCNPISGHATLYWYQQILGQGPKLLIQFQNNGVVDDSQLPKDRFSAERLKGVDSTLKIQPAKLEDSAVYLCASSLGFRGEQYFGPGTRLTVT.

This clonotype was seen more than once but under ten times. The V and J genes are TRBV20-1 and TRBJ1-1, with D perhaps TRBD1 (6 bases). The germline V and J ends were trimmed by 1 base and 10 bases, with 13 bases remaining between them. This CDR3 spans 12 amino acids. Germline lookup yields CDR1 DFQATT and CDR2 SNEGSKA (reference sequence). The CDR3 DNA reads as TGCAGTGCTAGAGCACAGGGAGGTGCAGCTTTCTTT. Protein: CSARAQGGAAFF.

This clonotype was counted at least ten times. V and J are TRBV29-1 and TRBJ2-7; D may be TRBD1 (6 bases). CDR1 is SQVTM and CDR2 is ANQGSEA in the germline V gene. V was pared by 4 bases and J by 0 bases, with 10 bases between. This CDR3 is 13 amino acids long. In DNA, the CDR3 is TGCAGCGTTGTAGACAGGAGCTCCTACGAGCAGTACTTC. It encodes CSVVDRSSYEQYF.

This clonotype was counted many times. This chain connects TRBV27 to TRBJ1-6; D is possibly TRBD1 (5 bases). The germline V gene encodes CDR1 MNHEY and CDR2 SMNVEV (reference sequence). This CDR3 is built from 15 residues. Trimming removed 5 bases from V and 8 bases from J, with 16 bases in between. The CDR3 DNA sequence: TGTGCCAGCAGTGCCCGGGACGGCGGATATTCACCCCTCCACTTT. It encodes CASSARDGGYSPLHF.

This clonotype has more than one count but fewer than ten. The V and J genes are TRBV28 and TRBJ2-1, with D possibly called TRBD1 or TRBD2 (5 bases each). Germline assignment: CDR1 MDHEN and CDR2 SYDVKM. This CDR3 contains 11 residues. Trimming took off 2 bases at V and 13 bases at J, with 9 bases between the two ends. CDR3: CASSLGGRQFF. DNA for the CDR3: TGTGCCAGCAGTTTAGGGGGTCGTCAGTTCTTC.

This clonotype was counted ten times or more. V and J are TRBV7-3 and TRBJ2-7; TRBD1 matches at 10 bases. The CDR3 is 15 residues long. Germline V gene lookup returns CDR1 SGHTA and CDR2 FQGTGA. The V gene end was trimmed by 5 bases and the J gene end by 7 bases; junction bases not matched to a gene: 11. The CDR3 bases are TGTGCCAGCAGCCCCCAGGGACAGGGGACGGGGGAGCAGTACTTC. This translates into CASSPQGQGTGEQYF. Based on the CDR3 plus reference TRBV7-3 and TRBJ2-7, the full variable domain is GAGVSQTPSNKVTEKGKYVELRCDPISGHTALYWYRQSLGQGPEFLIYFQGTGAADDSGLPNDRFFAVRPEGSVSTLKIQRTERGDSAVYLCASSPQGQGTGEQYFGPGTRLTVT.

This rearrangement joins TRBV2 to TRBJ1-1; D is uncertain. The V and J ends lost 5 bases and 1 base respectively, with 14 bases between them. Germline lookup yields CDR1 SNHLY and CDR2 FYNNEI. The CDR3 length is 15 residues. CDR3 loop: CASSPPPAANTEAFF. Written as DNA, the CDR3 is TGTGCCAGCAGTCCCCCCCCGGCAGCGAACACTGAAGCTTTCTTT.

CDR3 loop: CASSRVVGAPGTEAFF. As DNA, the CDR3 is TGTGCCAGCAGCCGAGTGGTGGGGGCCCCTGGCACTGAAGCTTTCTTT. This chain uses TRBV6-5 with TRBJ1-1, with D tentatively TRBD1 (6 bases). V gave up 6 bases and J gave up 4 bases, with 21 bases separating them. Germline lookup yields CDR1 MNHEY and CDR2 SVGAGI. The length of the CDR3 is 16 residues.

The chain links TRBV20-1 to TRBJ1-5; D unresolved. V shed 2 bases and J shed 7 bases, with 18 bases lying between them. CDR1 DFQATT and CDR2 SNEGSKA come from the germline V gene (reference sequence). The CDR3 runs to 15 residues. The DNA of the CDR3 is TGCAGTGCTAGACCGGAGGGCCGGACCGGACAGCCCCAGCATTTT. It yields the protein CSARPEGRTGQPQHF.

This clonotype has a handful of counts. The chain links TRBV28 to TRBJ1-1, with D possibly TRBD1 on 6 matching bases. Germline V gene lookup returns CDR1 MDHEN and CDR2 SYDVKM. V shed 5 bases and J shed 0 bases, with 10 bases lying between them. This CDR3 is built from 14 residues. CDR3 residues: CASSRDTVNTEAFF. The CDR3 bases are TGTGCCAGCAGTCGGGACACAGTGAACACTGAAGCTTTCTTT.

This clonotype has ten or more counts. CDR3 coding DNA: TGCAGTGCTAGCCCGTTAACTAGCGGGAAGCAAGAGACCCAGTACTTC. Encoded protein: CSASPLTSGKQETQYF. The chain couples TRBV20-1 to TRBJ2-5; 10 bases align to TRBD2. Germline assignment: CDR1 DFQATT and CDR2 SNEGSKA (reference sequence). V lost 3 bases, J lost 2 bases, and 9 bases stayed unmatched. The CDR3 totals 16 residues.

A few counts support this clonotype. V and J are TRBV11-1 and TRBJ2-6, with a tentative D call TRBD1 (5 bases). In germline, CDR1 is SGHAT, CDR2 FQDESV (reference sequence). Trimming removed 4 bases from V and 0 bases from J, with 7 bases in between. CDR3 length: 15 residues. The CDR3 here is CASSSQGSGANVLTF. The CDR3 coding sequence is TGTGCCAGCAGCTCCCAGGGCTCTGGGGCCAACGTCCTGACTTTC. The full variable domain, rest sourced from reference TRBV11-1 and TRBJ2-6, is EAEVAQSPRYKITEKSQAVAFWCDPISGHATLYWYRQILGQGPELLVQFQDESVVDDSQLPKDRFSAERLKGVDSTLKIQPAELGDSAMYLCASSSQGSGANVLTFGAGSRLTVL.